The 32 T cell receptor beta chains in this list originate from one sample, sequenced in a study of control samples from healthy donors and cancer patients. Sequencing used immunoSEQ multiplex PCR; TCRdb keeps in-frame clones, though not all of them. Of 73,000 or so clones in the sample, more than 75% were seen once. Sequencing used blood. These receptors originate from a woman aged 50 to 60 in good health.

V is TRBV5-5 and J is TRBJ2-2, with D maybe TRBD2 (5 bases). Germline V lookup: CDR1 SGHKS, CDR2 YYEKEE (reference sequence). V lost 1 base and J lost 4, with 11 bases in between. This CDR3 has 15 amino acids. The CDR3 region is CASSLLDSSTGELFF. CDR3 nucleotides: TGTGCCAGCAGCTTGCTGGACTCCAGCACCGGGGAGCTGTTTTTT.

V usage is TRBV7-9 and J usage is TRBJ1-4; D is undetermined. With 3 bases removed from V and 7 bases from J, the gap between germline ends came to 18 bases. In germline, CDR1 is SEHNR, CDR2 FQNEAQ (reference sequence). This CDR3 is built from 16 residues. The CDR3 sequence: CASSFEDENGIEKLFF. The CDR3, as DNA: TGTGCCAGCAGCTTTGAAGATGAGAACGGGATTGAAAAACTGTTTTTT.

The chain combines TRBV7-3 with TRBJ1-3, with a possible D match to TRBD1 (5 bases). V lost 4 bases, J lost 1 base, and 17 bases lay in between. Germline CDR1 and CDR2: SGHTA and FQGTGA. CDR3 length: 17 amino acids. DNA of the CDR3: TGTGCCAGCAGCTCCGGGGGACCCGGAACATCTGGAAACACCATATATTTT. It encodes CASSSGGPGTSGNTIYF.

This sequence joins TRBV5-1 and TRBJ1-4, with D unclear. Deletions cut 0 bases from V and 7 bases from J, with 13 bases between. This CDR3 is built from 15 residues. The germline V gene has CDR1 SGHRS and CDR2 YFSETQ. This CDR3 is CASSLAPEGFEKLFF. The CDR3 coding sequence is TGCGCCAGCAGCTTGGCCCCCGAGGGCTTTGAAAAACTGTTTTTT.

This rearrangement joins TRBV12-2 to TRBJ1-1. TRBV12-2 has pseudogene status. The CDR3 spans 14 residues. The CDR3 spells CASRLAPSRGRAFF. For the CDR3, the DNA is TGTGCAAGTCGCTTAGCGCCTTCCCGGGGGAGGGCTTTCTTT.

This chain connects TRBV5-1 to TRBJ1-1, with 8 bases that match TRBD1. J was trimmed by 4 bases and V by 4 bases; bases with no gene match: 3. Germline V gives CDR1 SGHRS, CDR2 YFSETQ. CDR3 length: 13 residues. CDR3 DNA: TGCGCCAGCAGCCTGACAGGGGCCACTGAAGCTTTCTTT. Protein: CASSLTGATEAFF. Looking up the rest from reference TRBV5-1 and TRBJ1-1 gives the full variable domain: KAGVTQTPRYLIKTRGQQVTLSCSPISGHRSVSWYQQTPGQGLQFLFEYFSETQRNKGNFPGRFSGRQFSNSRSEMNVSTLELGDSALYLCASSLTGATEAFFGQGTRLTVV.

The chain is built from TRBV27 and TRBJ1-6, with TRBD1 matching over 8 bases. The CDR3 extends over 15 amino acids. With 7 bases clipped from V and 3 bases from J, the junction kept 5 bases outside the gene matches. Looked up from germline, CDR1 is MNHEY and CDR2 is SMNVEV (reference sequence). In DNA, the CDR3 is TGTGCCAGCACAGGGACAGGCCACTATAATTCACCCCTCCACTTT. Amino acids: CASTGTGHYNSPLHF.

CDR3 nucleotide sequence: TGTGCCAGTAGTATCGGACAGGGGGTTTACGGCTACACCTTC. Residues: CASSIGQGVYGYTF. The chain joins TRBV19 to TRBJ1-2; 10 nucleotides match TRBD1. The V and J ends lost 3 bases and 8 bases, in that order; junction bases with no gene match: 6. Germline lookup yields CDR1 LNHDA and CDR2 SQIVND (reference sequence). The CDR3 has 14 amino acids. Variable domain in full (rest from reference TRBV19 and TRBJ1-2): DGGITQSPKYLFRKEGQNVTLSCEQNLNHDAMYWYRQDPGQGLRLIYYSQIVNDFQKGDIAEGYSVSREKKESFPLTVTSAQKNPTAFYLCASSIGQGVYGYTFGSGTRLTVV.

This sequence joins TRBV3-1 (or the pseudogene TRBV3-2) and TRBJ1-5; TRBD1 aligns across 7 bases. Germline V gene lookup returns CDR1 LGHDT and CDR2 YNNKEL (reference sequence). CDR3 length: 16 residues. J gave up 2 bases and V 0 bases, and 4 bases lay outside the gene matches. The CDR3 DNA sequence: TGTGCCAGCAGCCAAGAAGGGGGCTGGGGCAATCAGCCCCAGCATTTT. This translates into CASSQEGGWGNQPQHF.

CDR3 sequence (DNA): TGTGCCAGCAGTTACCACGATAAAACAGATACGCAGTATTTT. This encodes CASSYHDKTDTQYF. The J gene is TRBJ2-3, the V gene TRBV6-5, with D hard to call. The CDR3 length is 14 residues. Germline lookup yields CDR1 MNHEY and CDR2 SVGAGI. V was trimmed by 2 bases and J by 3 bases, leaving 9 bases between them.

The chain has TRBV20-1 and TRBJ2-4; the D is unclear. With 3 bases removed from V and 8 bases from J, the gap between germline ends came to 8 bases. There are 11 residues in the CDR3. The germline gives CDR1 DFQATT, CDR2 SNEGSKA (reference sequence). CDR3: CSASGNDIQYF. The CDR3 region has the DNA TGCAGTGCTAGCGGTAACGACATTCAGTACTTC.

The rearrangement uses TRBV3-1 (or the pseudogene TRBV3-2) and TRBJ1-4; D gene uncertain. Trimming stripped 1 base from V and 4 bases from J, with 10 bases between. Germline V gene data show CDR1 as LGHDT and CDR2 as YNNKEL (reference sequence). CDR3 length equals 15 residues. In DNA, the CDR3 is TGTGCCAGCAGCCAAGGAGGTATTTATAATGAAAAACTGTTTTTT. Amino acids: CASSQGGIYNEKLFF.

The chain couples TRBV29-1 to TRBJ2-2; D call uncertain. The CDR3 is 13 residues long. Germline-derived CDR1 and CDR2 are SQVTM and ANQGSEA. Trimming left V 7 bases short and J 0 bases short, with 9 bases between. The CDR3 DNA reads TGCAGCGGGAGAGTAGCGAACACCGGGGAGCTGTTTTTT. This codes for CSGRVANTGELFF.

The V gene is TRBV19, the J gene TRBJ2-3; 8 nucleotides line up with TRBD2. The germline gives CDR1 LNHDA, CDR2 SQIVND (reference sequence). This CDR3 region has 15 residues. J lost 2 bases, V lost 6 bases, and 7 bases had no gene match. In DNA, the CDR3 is TGTGCCAGTAGCAGAGCGGGAGAACCCACAGATACGCAGTATTTT. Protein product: CASSRAGEPTDTQYF.

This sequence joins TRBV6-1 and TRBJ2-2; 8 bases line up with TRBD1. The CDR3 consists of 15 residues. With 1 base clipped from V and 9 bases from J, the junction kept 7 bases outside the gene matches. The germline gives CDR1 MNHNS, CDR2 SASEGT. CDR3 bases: TGTGCCAGCAGTGAAGGCAACAGGGGGGATAGGGAGCTGTTTTTT. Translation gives CASSEGNRGDRELFF.

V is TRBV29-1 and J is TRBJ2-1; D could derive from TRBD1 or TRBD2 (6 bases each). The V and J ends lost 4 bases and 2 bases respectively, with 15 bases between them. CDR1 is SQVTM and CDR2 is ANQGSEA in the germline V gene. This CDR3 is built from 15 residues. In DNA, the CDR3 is TGCAGCGTTGCGAGGGGGGCAAGGACCTACAATGAGCAGTTCTTC. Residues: CSVARGARTYNEQFF.

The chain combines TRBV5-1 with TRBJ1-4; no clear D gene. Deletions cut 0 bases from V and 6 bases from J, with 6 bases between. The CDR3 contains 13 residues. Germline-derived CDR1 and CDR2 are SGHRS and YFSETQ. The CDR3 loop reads CASSLGGDEKLFF. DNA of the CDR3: TGCGCCAGCAGCTTGGGTGGAGATGAAAAACTGTTTTTT.

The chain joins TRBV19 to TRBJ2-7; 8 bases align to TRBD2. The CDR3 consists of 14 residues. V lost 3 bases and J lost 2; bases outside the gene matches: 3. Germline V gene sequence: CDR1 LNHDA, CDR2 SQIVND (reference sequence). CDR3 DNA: TGTGCCAGTAGTATTACTAGCGGTCCCTACGAGCAGTACTTC. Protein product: CASSITSGPYEQYF.

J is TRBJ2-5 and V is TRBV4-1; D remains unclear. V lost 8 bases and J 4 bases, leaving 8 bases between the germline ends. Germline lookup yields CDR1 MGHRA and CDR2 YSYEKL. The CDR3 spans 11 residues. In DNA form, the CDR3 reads TGCGCCAGCTCTCTAGGAGAGACCCAGTACTTC. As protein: CASSLGETQYF.

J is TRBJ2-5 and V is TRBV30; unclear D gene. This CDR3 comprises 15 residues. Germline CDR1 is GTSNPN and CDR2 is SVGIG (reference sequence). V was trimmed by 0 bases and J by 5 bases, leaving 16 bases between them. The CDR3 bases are TGTGCCTGGAGTGTAGGCGGACGGGTGGAGGAGACCCAGTACTTC. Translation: CAWSVGGRVEETQYF.

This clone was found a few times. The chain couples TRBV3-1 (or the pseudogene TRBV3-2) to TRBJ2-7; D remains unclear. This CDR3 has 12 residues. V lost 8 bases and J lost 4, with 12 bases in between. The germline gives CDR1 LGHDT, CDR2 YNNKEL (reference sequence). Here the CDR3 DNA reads TGTGCCAGCCAAGACAAACTATACGAGCAGTACTTC. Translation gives CASQDKLYEQYF.

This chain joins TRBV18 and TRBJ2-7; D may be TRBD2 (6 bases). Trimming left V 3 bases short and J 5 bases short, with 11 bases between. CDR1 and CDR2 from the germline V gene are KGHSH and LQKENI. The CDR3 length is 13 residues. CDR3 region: CASSPESGDEQYF. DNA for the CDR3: TGTGCCAGCTCACCTGAATCGGGGGACGAGCAGTACTTC.

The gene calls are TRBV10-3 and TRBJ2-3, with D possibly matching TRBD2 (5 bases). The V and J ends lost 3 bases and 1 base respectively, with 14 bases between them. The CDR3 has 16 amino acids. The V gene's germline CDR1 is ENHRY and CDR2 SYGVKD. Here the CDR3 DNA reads TGTGCCATCAGTGATGCGACGGGGTTCGGCACAGATACGCAGTATTTT. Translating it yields CAISDATGFGTDTQYF.

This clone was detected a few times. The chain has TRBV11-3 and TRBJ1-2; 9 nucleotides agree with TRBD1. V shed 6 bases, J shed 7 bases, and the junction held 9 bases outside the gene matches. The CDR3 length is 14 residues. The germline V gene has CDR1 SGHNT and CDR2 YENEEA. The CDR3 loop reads CASRPPGQGTGYTF. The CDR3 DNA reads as TGTGCCAGCAGGCCTCCGGGACAGGGTACTGGCTACACCTTC.

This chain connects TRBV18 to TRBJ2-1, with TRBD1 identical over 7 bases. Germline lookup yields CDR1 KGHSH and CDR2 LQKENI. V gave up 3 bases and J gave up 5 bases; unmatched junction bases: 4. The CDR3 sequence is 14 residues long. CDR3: CASSPQTGHNEQFF. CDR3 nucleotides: TGTGCCAGCTCACCGCAGACAGGGCACAATGAGCAGTTCTTC.

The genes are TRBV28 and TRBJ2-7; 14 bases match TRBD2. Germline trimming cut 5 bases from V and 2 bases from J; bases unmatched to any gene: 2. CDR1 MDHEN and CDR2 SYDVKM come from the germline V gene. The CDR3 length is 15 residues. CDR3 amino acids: CASSATSGRAYEQYF. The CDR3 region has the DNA TGTGCCAGCAGTGCGACTAGCGGGAGGGCCTACGAGCAGTACTTC.

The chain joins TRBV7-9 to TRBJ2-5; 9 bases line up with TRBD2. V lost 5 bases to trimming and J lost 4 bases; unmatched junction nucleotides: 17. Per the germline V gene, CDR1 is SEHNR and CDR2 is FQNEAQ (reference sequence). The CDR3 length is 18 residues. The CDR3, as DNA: TGTGCCAGCAGCCCCCTGGGCGGAGGGGGACTAGCCCCAGAGACCCAGTACTTC. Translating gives CASSPLGGGGLAPETQYF.

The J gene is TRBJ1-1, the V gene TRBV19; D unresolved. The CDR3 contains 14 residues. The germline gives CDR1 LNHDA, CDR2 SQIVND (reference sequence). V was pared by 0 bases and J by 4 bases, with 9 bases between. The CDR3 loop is CASSIDPTATEAFF. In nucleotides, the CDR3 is TGTGCCAGTAGTATAGATCCCACCGCCACTGAAGCTTTCTTT. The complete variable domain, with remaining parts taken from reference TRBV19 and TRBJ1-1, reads DGGITQSPKYLFRKEGQNVTLSCEQNLNHDAMYWYRQDPGQGLRLIYYSQIVNDFQKGDIAEGYSVSREKKESFPLTVTSAQKNPTAFYLCASSIDPTATEAFFGQGTRLTVV.

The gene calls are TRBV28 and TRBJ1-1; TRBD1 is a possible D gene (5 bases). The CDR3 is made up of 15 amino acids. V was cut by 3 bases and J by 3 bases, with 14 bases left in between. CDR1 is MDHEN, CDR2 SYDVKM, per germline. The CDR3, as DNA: TGTGCCAGCAGTTTTTATCCCCAGGGTGACACTGAAGCTTTCTTT. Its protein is CASSFYPQGDTEAFF.

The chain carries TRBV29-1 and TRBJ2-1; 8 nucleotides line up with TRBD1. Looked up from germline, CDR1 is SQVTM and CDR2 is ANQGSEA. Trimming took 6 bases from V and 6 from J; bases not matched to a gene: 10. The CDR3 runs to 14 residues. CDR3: CSVAGQVASNEQFF. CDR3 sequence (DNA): TGCAGCGTGGCGGGACAGGTGGCGAGCAATGAGCAGTTCTTC.

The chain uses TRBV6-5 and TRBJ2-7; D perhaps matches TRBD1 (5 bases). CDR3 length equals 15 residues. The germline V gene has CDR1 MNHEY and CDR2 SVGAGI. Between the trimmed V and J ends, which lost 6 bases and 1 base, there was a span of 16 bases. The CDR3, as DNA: TGTGCCAGCAGAATGCAGGGTATCGGATCCTACGAGCAGTACTTC. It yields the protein CASRMQGIGSYEQYF.

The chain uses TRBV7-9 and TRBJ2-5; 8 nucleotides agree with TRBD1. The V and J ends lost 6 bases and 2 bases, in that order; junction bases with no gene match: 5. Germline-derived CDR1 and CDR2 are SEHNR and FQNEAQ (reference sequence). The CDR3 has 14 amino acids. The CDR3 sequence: CASRPGTGQETQYF. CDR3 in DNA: TGTGCCAGCAGGCCCGGGACAGGTCAAGAGACCCAGTACTTC. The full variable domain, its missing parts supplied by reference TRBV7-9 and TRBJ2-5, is DTGVSQNPRHKITKRGQNVTFRCDPISEHNRLYWYRQTLGQGPEFLTYFQNEAQLEKSRLLSDRFSAERPKGSFSTLEIQRTEQGDSAMYLCASRPGTGQETQYFGPGTRLLVL.